A single TCR beta chain is shown here with its context. These data come from a study of blood T cell repertoires in COVID-19. V lost 4 bases and J lost 6, with 11 bases in between. Germline-derived CDR1 and CDR2 are SGHNT and YYREEE (reference sequence). The CDR3 runs to 13 residues. The assay was immunoSEQ multiplex PCR, and TCRdb's table has in-frame clones only and misses some. The data show roughly 360,000 clones, with around 86% seen just once and approximately 5.4% held by the top ten. The clonotype was recovered from a woman in her 50s who had recovered from COVID-19. The V and J genes are TRBV5-4 and TRBJ1-3; TRBD1 might be the D (6 bases). What was sequenced was PBMCs or T cells enriched from blood (not recorded which). CDR3 bases: TGTGCCAGCAGCCCGGACAGAGAAAACACCATATATTTT. Encoded protein: CASSPDRENTIYF.